Here is one TCR beta chain with its context. The antigen it binds to is not known. The input lacks base qualities; no much larger clone sits a single base away. This sample was included in a study of OX40 agonist ivuxolimab in advanced cancers. Background for the entire study: Ivuxolimab, which targeted the costimulatory receptor OX40 (CD134), was an agonistic, fully human IgG2 monoclonal antibody. Intravenous ivuxolimab was administered to patients every 2 weeks at six dose levels: 0.01, 0.1, 0.3, 1.5, 3 and 10 mg/kg. Among the roughly 50 dose-escalation patients, 19 had hepatocellular carcinoma, approximately 15 melanoma, 9 renal cell carcinoma and 9 head and neck cancer. In the dose-escalation cohort, more than 80% of patients were male, and the mean age was roughly 60 years with a range of about 20 to 80. Patients were allowed to have had prior anti-PD-1, anti-PD-L1 or anti-CTLA-4 therapy, and around 37% of the dose-escalation patients had previously received checkpoint inhibitors. Partial responses occurred in three dose-escalation patients: two with cutaneous melanoma and one with hepatocellular carcinoma. The purpose of peripheral TCRbeta sequencing was to test whether ivuxolimab changed TCR sequence diversity and led to clonal T-cell expansion. The paper covers the monotherapy dose-escalation part of the phase I ivuxolimab trial, which included N of about 50 patients.

Findings and caveats that apply to the study as a whole: The antigen specificity of the peripheral T cells that underwent clonal expansion was not determined. At doses from 0.1 to 3.0 mg/kg, clonal expansion was seen in both CD4+ and CD8+ blood T cells between baseline and week 6. After ivuxolimab, more expanded clones were found on average in CD8+ T cells than in CD4+ T cells. In the 0.1-3.0 mg/kg groups, partial responders had among the lowest normalized peripheral clonal expansion, particularly in CD8+ T cells. Low levels of normalized T-cell clonal expansion were also seen in some nonresponding patients.

The V end loses 5 bases and the J end loses 5 bases, and a stretch of 17 bases separates them. Taken from the germline V gene, the CDR1 and CDR2 loops are KGHSH and LQKENI. Including the terminal cysteine and phenylalanine, the CDR3 comprises 15 residues. Here the CDR3 DNA is all that survives: 45 bases in frame from base 1. To sequence the TCRbeta CDR3 region, genomic DNA was isolated from the sorted cells. The immunoSEQ Assay was used to sequence the TCRbeta CDR3 regions. TCRdb took over this immuneACCESS table, retaining in-frame rearrangements with V and J assigned. Such tables are incomplete; in checked studies, under half of the missing clones stem from an unresolved V gene, and the remainder is unexplained. The sample yields approximately 58,000 clones; around nine tenths were counted once. The ten largest clones represent around 0.8% of the sample. Patients with a history of autoimmune disease or receiving systemic immunosuppression were excluded from the trial. Peripheral blood for TCR sequencing was collected from all dose cohorts at baseline, on cycle 4 day 1, and on cycle 7 day 1. Samples were obtained from an open-label, multicenter, first-in-human phase I dose-escalation trial of ivuxolimab. The trial enrolled adults with locally advanced or metastatic head and neck squamous cell, hepatocellular, melanoma or renal cell carcinoma. Before TCR sequencing, CD4+ T cells and CD8+ T cells were sorted from peripheral blood as separate populations.

The specimen comprised CD4+ or CD8+ T cells sorted from blood, sampled in a trial of the OX40 agonist ivuxolimab. The TCR comes from an adult with an advanced solid tumor such as melanoma, head and neck, liver or kidney cancer. The chain uses TRBV18 and TRBJ2-3; the D gene is not confidently resolved. The CDR3 here reads CASSSVLGSVDTQYF. The DNA sequence reads TGTGCCAGCTCATCGGTCTTAGGTAGTGTAGATACGCAGTATTTT.